This TCR beta chain was profiled in a study of blood T cells in healthy people across ages. It was with a sample-barcoded 5' primer and a J-beta primer mix that a second PCR of roughly 6 to 11 cycles was run. MiXCR was run by TCRdb on the 5' RACE reads, yielding one entry per CDR3 protein. Of approximately 1.5 million distinct CDR3 sequences in the sample, about 42% are singletons; the top ten hold about 3.8%. The origin of this receptor is a woman under 30 in good health. The source material was blood.

The CDR3 protein is CASSRDYTYNEQFF. In nucleotides, the CDR3 is TGCGCCAGCAGCCGGGACTACACATACAATGAGCAGTTCTTC. The genes are TRBV4-3 and TRBJ2-1; TRBD2 agrees at 7 bases. The CDR3 extends over 14 amino acids. In germline, CDR1 is LGHNA, CDR2 YSLEER. V lost 4 bases, J lost 4 bases, and 4 bases stayed unmatched.